Below are 10 T cell receptor beta chains sequenced from a single sample in a study of Ad26.COV2.S vaccination and SARS-CoV-2 variants. TCRdb's table, derived via immunoSEQ multiplex PCR, lists solely in-frame clones and lacks some. In the table there are about 440,000 clones, 80% to 95% of which are singletons. Treatment specified: some 20 received Ad26.COV2.S at low or high dose, single or two shots; 5 received placebo; per-sample allocation not given. Following the first vaccine or placebo injection, samples were taken on day 63. Specimen: peripheral blood, collected in a trial of Ad26.COV2.S vaccine versus placebo. The receptor set was obtained from a person aged 18-65 years who received the Ad26.COV2.S COVID-19 vaccine or a placebo.

This rearrangement joins TRBV29-1 to TRBJ2-6; D is ambiguous. The germline V gene has CDR1 SQVTM and CDR2 ANQGSEA. This CDR3 contains 14 residues. V was pared by 4 bases and J by 0 bases, with 7 bases between. CDR3 nucleotides: TGCAGCGTTGTACAGAGCTCTGGGGCCAACGTCCTGACTTTC. This encodes CSVVQSSGANVLTF.

V and J are TRBV3-1 (or the pseudogene TRBV3-2) and TRBJ1-2; TRBD1 might be the D (5 bases). V was cut by 5 bases and J by 6 bases, with 19 bases left in between. The CDR3 has 15 residues. CDR1 and CDR2 from the germline V gene are LGHDT and YNNKEL (reference sequence). The CDR3 protein is CASSYLSGTDNGYTF. For the CDR3, the DNA is TGTGCCAGCAGCTATCTAAGTGGGACGGATAATGGCTACACCTTC.

This clone was observed a few times. The J gene is TRBJ2-5, the V gene TRBV3-1 (or the pseudogene TRBV3-2), with D perhaps matching TRBD1 (5 bases). Trimming shortened V by 6 bases and J by 2 bases, and 16 bases separated the two germline ends. Germline values: CDR1 LGHDT, CDR2 YNNKEL (reference sequence). The CDR3 has 15 residues. CDR3 residues: CASRKGIDIQETQYF. The CDR3 DNA sequence: TGTGCCAGCAGGAAGGGGATTGATATTCAAGAGACCCAGTACTTC.

The rearrangement joins TRBV7-3 to TRBJ2-1, with 9 nucleotides matching TRBD2. V was clipped by 4 bases and J by 2 bases; unmatched bases: 3. This CDR3 comprises 15 residues. Per germline, CDR1 SGHTA and CDR2 FQGTGA. The CDR3 loop reads CASSSSGRPYNEQFF. CDR3 in DNA: TGTGCCAGCAGCTCCAGCGGGAGGCCCTACAATGAGCAGTTCTTC.

The chain uses TRBV9 and TRBJ2-1; no firm D call. The CDR3 runs 20 residues. V lost 4 bases, J lost 0 bases, and 26 bases lay in between. Germline V CDR1 and CDR2: SGDLS, YYNGEE. CDR3 DNA: TGTGCCAGCAGCTCCCCGTCCGGCGGAAAACCAGCCAGCTCCTACAATGAGCAGTTCTTC. This sequence encodes CASSSPSGGKPASSYNEQFF.

The chain has TRBV28 and TRBJ2-1; 13 nucleotides align to TRBD2. Trimming at V came to 3 bases and at J to 4 bases, leaving 6 bases not matched to a gene. The CDR3 length is 17 residues. In germline, CDR1 is MDHEN, CDR2 SYDVKM. This CDR3 reads CASSFWRTSGGYNEQFF. In DNA form, the CDR3 reads TGTGCCAGCAGTTTCTGGCGGACTAGCGGGGGTTACAATGAGCAGTTCTTC.

The genes are TRBV19 and TRBJ1-5, with 7 bases identical to TRBD1. Germline trimming cut 6 bases from V and 0 bases from J; bases unmatched to any gene: 5. The CDR3 is made up of 15 amino acids. Looked up from germline, CDR1 is LNHDA and CDR2 is SQIVND (reference sequence). The CDR3, as DNA: TGTGCCAGTAGCCGGGGACAGTATAGCAATCAGCCCCAGCATTTT. Protein product: CASSRGQYSNQPQHF.

This rearrangement joins TRBV5-1 to TRBJ2-7; 12 positions agree with TRBD2. The V gene's germline CDR1 is SGHRS and CDR2 YFSETQ. Unmatched junction bases numbered 7, after V lost 7 bases and J lost 2 bases. The CDR3 sequence is 15 residues long. The CDR3 DNA reads TGCGCCAGCTCCAGAAGGACTAGCGGGACCTACGAGCAGTACTTC. Translation: CASSRRTSGTYEQYF.

The chain has TRBV7-3 and TRBJ2-6; D is ambiguous. The CDR3 spans 14 residues. Germline V gene lookup returns CDR1 SGHTA and CDR2 FQGTGA. V lost 1 base, J lost 4 bases, and 5 bases lay in between. The CDR3 DNA follows: TGTGCCAGCAGCTTAAGTGCGGGGGCCAACGTCCTGACTTTC. This codes for CASSLSAGANVLTF.

This clone showed up just once. The chain combines TRBV7-8 with TRBJ2-7; D is possibly TRBD1 (5 bases). V shed 5 bases and J shed 3 bases, with 23 bases lying between them. In germline, CDR1 is SGHVS, CDR2 FQNEAQ. The CDR3 runs to 17 residues. In DNA form, the CDR3 reads TGTGCCAGCAGCGAAAGGGGCAGGGTGATTCCCCACTACGAGCAGTACTTC. This translates into CASSERGRVIPHYEQYF.